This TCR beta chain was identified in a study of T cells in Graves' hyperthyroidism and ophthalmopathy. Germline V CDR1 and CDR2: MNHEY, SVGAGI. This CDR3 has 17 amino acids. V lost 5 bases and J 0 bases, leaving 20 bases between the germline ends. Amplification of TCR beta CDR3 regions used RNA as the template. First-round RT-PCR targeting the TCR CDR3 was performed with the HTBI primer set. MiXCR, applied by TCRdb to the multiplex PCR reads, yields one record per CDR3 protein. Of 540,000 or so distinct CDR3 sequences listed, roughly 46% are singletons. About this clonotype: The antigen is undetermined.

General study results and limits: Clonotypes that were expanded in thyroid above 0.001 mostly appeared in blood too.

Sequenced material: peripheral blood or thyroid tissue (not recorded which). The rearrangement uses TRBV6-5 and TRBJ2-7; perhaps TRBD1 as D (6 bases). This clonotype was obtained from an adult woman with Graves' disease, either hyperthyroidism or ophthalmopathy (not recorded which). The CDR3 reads CASSAFGWQGSSYEQYF. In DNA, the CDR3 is TGTGCCAGCAGTGCCTTCGGGTGGCAGGGGAGCTCCTACGAGCAGTACTTC.